The 25 T cell receptor beta chains below all came from one sample that was sequenced in a study of monozygotic twins with inflammatory bowel disease. TCRdb re-called the 5' RACE reads, yielding one record per CDR3 amino acid sequence without DNA. This table holds some 89,000 distinct CDR3 sequences. Sequencing was done on a sample of blood. The receptor source for this set is a human donor with ulcerative colitis or Crohn's disease, or a healthy co-twin of an affected twin (not recorded which).

V gene TRBV7-2 combines with J gene TRBJ2-7; absent DNA, TCRdb's TRBD1 call cannot be checked. The length of the CDR3 is 15 residues. In germline, CDR1 is SGHTA, CDR2 FQGNSA. The CDR3 is CASSHLDRGRYEQYF.

The chain recombines TRBV2 with TRBJ2-6. The CDR3 spans 14 residues. Germline V lookup: CDR1 SNHLY, CDR2 FYNNEI. The CDR3: CASKEVSGANVLTF.

CDR3 region: CASSLAPGTTGELFF. V gene TRBV5-5 combines with J gene TRBJ2-2; the TCRdb D gene call, TRBD1, has no DNA to confirm it. The germline gives CDR1 SGHKS, CDR2 YYEKEE (reference sequence). The CDR3 is 15 residues long. Drawing the rest from reference TRBV5-5 and TRBJ2-2, the complete variable domain is DAGVTQSPTHLIKTRGQQVTLRCSPISGHKSVSWYQQVLGQGPQFIFQYYEKEERGRGNFPDRFSARQFPNYSSELNVNALLLGDSALYLCASSLAPGTTGELFFGEGSRLTVL.

This chain joins TRBV2 and TRBJ2-1; TCRdb proposes TRBD2, but this gene call is untestable without DNA. There are 15 residues in the CDR3. The V gene's germline CDR1 is SNHLY and CDR2 FYNNEI. The CDR3 sequence: CASTPGLAGSDEQFF.

The V call is TRBV5-1, the J call TRBJ1-1; as DNA is missing, the TRBD1 call by TCRdb cannot be tested. The CDR3 extends over 16 amino acids. From germline, CDR1 is SGHRS and CDR2 YFSETQ. The CDR3 is CASSLGPTGKSTEAFF. Complete variable domain (other parts from reference TRBV5-1 and TRBJ1-1): KAGVTQTPRYLIKTRGQQVTLSCSPISGHRSVSWYQQTPGQGLQFLFEYFSETQRNKGNFPGRFSGRQFSNSRSEMNVSTLELGDSALYLCASSLGPTGKSTEAFFGQGTRLTVV.

The gene calls are TRBV12-3 or TRBV12-4 and TRBJ2-2; TCRdb proposes TRBD1, but this gene call is untestable without DNA. The CDR3 runs 13 residues. The CDR3 region is CASSGQGPGELFF.

The CDR3 loop is CASSFWTAGNTIYF. The chain employs TRBV12-3 or TRBV12-4 and TRBJ1-3; the D call of TRBD1 rests on TCRdb alone, since no DNA is present to check it. CDR3 length: 14 residues.

The chain employs TRBV7-9 and TRBJ2-7; with no DNA, the TCRdb D assignment of TRBD2 cannot be verified. There are 17 residues in the CDR3. Germline CDR1 and CDR2: SEHNR and FQNEAQ (reference sequence). CDR3 in amino acids: CASSFGLAGGPSYEQYF.

V gene TRBV10-3 combines with J gene TRBJ2-1; lacking DNA, the TRBD2 call made by TCRdb goes unchecked. Germline CDR1 reads ENHRY; CDR2 reads SYGVKD. The CDR3 runs to 15 residues. This chain's CDR3 is CAISSAGGTYNEQFF.

The CDR3 sequence is CASSLGWGKDYNEQFF. The rearrangement joins TRBV19 to TRBJ2-1; TCRdb selects TRBD1, and the lack of DNA leaves this call unchecked. CDR3 length equals 16 residues. CDR1 LNHDA and CDR2 SQIVND come from the germline V gene (reference sequence).

The CDR3 reads CASSGQGRRGYTF. The gene calls are TRBV2 and TRBJ1-2; TCRdb designates TRBD1, a call that cannot be tested without DNA. CDR1 is SNHLY and CDR2 is FYNNEI in the germline V gene. The CDR3 contains 13 residues.

The V and J genes are TRBV24-1 and TRBJ2-1; TCRdb outputs TRBD1, but without DNA this stays unchecked. CDR3 length equals 14 residues. The germline gives CDR1 KGHDR, CDR2 SFDVKD. The CDR3 spells CATDRAAGEHEQFF.

This chain uses TRBV11-2 with TRBJ1-5; as DNA is missing, the TRBD1 call by TCRdb cannot be tested. This CDR3 is built from 14 residues. CDR1 SGHAT and CDR2 FQNNGV come from the germline V gene. CDR3 protein: CASSLGGGGQPQHF. The whole variable domain, filled in from reference TRBV11-2 and TRBJ1-5, reads EAGVAQSPRYKIIEKRQSVAFWCNPISGHATLYWYQQILGQGPKLLIQFQNNGVVDDSQLPKDRFSAERLKGVDSTLKIQPAKLEDSAVYLCASSLGGGGQPQHFGDGTRLSIL.

V is TRBV5-5 and J is TRBJ1-2; TCRdb reports TRBD1, a call that lacks DNA to check it against. Germline values: CDR1 SGHKS, CDR2 YYEKEE (reference sequence). This CDR3 has 16 amino acids. The CDR3 loop reads CASSFATGQQNYGYTF.

This chain connects TRBV3-1 to TRBJ2-1; the TCRdb call, TRBD1, lacks DNA for checking. The germline CDR1 and CDR2 sequences are LGHDT and YNNKEL (reference sequence). The CDR3 loop spans 13 amino acids. The CDR3 sequence is CASSQVPLSEQFF.

The rearrangement links TRBV3-1 to TRBJ1-1. Germline loops: CDR1 LGHDT, CDR2 YNNKEL (reference sequence). The CDR3 is made up of 15 amino acids. The CDR3 region is CASSQVGRAATEAFF.

The gene calls are TRBV12-3 or TRBV12-4 and TRBJ1-5. The CDR3 loop spans 12 amino acids. CDR3 loop: CASSFGGQPQHF.

V usage is TRBV29-1 and J usage is TRBJ1-5. CDR3 size: 14 residues. Germline CDR1 and CDR2: SQVTM and ANQGSEA. CDR3 loop: CSVAGPDGNQPQHF.

J is TRBJ1-1 and V is TRBV20-1. The CDR3 is made up of 12 amino acids. From germline, CDR1 is DFQATT and CDR2 SNEGSKA (reference sequence). CDR3 protein: CSVASRNTEAFF.

The rearrangement uses TRBV5-1 and TRBJ1-5; TCRdb proposes TRBD1, but this gene call is untestable without DNA. CDR1 is SGHRS and CDR2 is YFSETQ in the germline V gene. This CDR3 has 14 residues. The CDR3 loop is CASSTGTGNQPQHF.

The chain recombines TRBV12-3 or TRBV12-4 with TRBJ2-3. CDR3 size: 14 residues. The CDR3 region is CASSPPTSADTQYF.

The gene calls are TRBV25-1 and TRBJ1-4; the D call of TRBD1 rests on TCRdb alone, since no DNA is present to check it. Germline-derived CDR1 and CDR2 are MGHDK and SYGVNS. The CDR3 spans 12 residues. Here the CDR3 reads CASRSGSGKLFF.

V is TRBV11-2 and J is TRBJ1-3. The CDR3 contains 12 residues. Germline CDR1 reads SGHAT; CDR2 reads FQNNGV. The CDR3 region is CASGGPGNTIYF.

The chain couples TRBV4-1 to TRBJ2-3; with no DNA, the TCRdb D assignment of TRBD1 cannot be verified. CDR1 is MGHRA and CDR2 is YSYEKL in the germline V gene. This CDR3 has 16 amino acids. The CDR3 is CASSPMTDLDTDTQYF.

V usage is TRBV5-1 and J usage is TRBJ1-2. Germline-derived CDR1 and CDR2 are SGHRS and YFSETQ. The CDR3 extends over 14 amino acids. The chain's CDR3 is CASSLERVDYGYTF.